The 11 T cell receptor beta chains listed next were all sequenced from one sample in a study of T cells in localized non-small cell lung cancer. Clones were sequenced by immunoSEQ multiplex PCR, and TCRdb holds only the in-frame ones, with some missing. The sample yields around 39,000 clones, over 70% seen once. The sample here was peripheral blood, taken before any cancer treatment. These TCRs come from a woman between 35 and 70 years old with stage I lung adenocarcinoma.

The chain combines TRBV7-6 with TRBJ2-7; D remains unclear. CDR3 length: 11 residues. V was cut by 10 bases and J by 6 bases, with 13 bases left in between. Per germline, CDR1 SGHVS and CDR2 FNYEAQ. The CDR3 DNA is TGTGCCACAACCACAATGGGCGAGCAGTACTTC. Amino acids: CATTTMGEQYF.

V is TRBV7-2 and J is TRBJ2-3, with D perhaps matching TRBD2 (6 bases). Trimming left V 7 bases short and J 6 bases short, with 17 bases between. The CDR3 runs to 14 residues. Germline-derived CDR1 and CDR2 are SGHTA and FQGNSA. The CDR3 DNA follows: TGTGCCAGCACGTCGCGGGAACAGGTGGATACGCAGTATTTT. Translating gives CASTSREQVDTQYF. Supplemented by reference TRBV7-2 and TRBJ2-3, the full variable domain reads GAGVSQSPSNKVTEKGKDVELRCDPISGHTALYWYRQSLGQGLEFLIYFQGNSAPDKSGLPSDRFSAERTGGSVSTLTIQRTQQEDSAVYLCASTSREQVDTQYFGPGTRLTVL.

V gene TRBV6-6 combines with J gene TRBJ2-7; 8 bases line up with TRBD1. J gave up 6 bases and V 4 bases, and 2 bases lay outside the gene matches. This CDR3 region has 12 residues. Germline V lookup: CDR1 MNHNY, CDR2 SVGAGI (reference sequence). The CDR3 loop reads CASSSQGGEQYF. The CDR3 bases are TGTGCCAGCAGTTCACAGGGGGGCGAGCAGTACTTC.

The chain combines TRBV19 with TRBJ1-3; no firm D call. This CDR3 contains 15 residues. Deletions cut 1 base from V and 0 bases from J, with 7 bases between. Looked up from germline, CDR1 is LNHDA and CDR2 is SQIVND (reference sequence). CDR3 DNA sequence: TGTGCCAGTAGTATAGCTGGGATCTCTGGAAACACCATATATTTT. It specifies CASSIAGISGNTIYF. Complete variable domain (other parts from reference TRBV19 and TRBJ1-3): DGGITQSPKYLFRKEGQNVTLSCEQNLNHDAMYWYRQDPGQGLRLIYYSQIVNDFQKGDIAEGYSVSREKKESFPLTVTSAQKNPTAFYLCASSIAGISGNTIYFGEGSWLTVV.

This clone was seen only once. The chain joins TRBV28 to TRBJ2-7, with 7 bases that match TRBD1. Germline CDR1 and CDR2: MDHEN and SYDVKM. The CDR3 runs to 14 residues. The junction had 7 bases not matched to a gene; V was cut back by 5 bases and J by 3 bases. The CDR3: CASSLRDRDYEQYF. The DNA of the CDR3 is TGTGCCAGCAGTCTCCGGGACAGAGACTACGAGCAGTACTTC.

CDR3 coding DNA: TGCGCCAGCAGCCAAGCGGGCGGGAGCAATCAGCCCCAGCATTTT. This sequence encodes CASSQAGGSNQPQHF. V usage is TRBV4-1 and J usage is TRBJ1-5; D is ambiguous. Germline-derived CDR1 and CDR2 are MGHRA and YSYEKL. The CDR3 covers 15 residues. The germline V and J ends were trimmed by 1 base and 1 base, with 8 bases remaining between them.

The chain joins TRBV19 to TRBJ2-2, with D possibly matching TRBD2 (6 bases). The length of the CDR3 is 15 residues. Germline V gene data show CDR1 as LNHDA and CDR2 as SQIVND (reference sequence). Trimming removed 3 bases from V and 4 bases from J, with 12 bases in between. The CDR3 DNA reads TGTGCCAGTAGTATTTGGAGGGAGAGCACCGGGGAGCTGTTTTTT. Translation gives CASSIWRESTGELFF.

The V gene is TRBV6-1, the J gene TRBJ2-1, with 8 bases aligning to TRBD2. Germline CDR1 MNHNS, CDR2 SASEGT. The CDR3 is 14 amino acids. V lost 7 bases to trimming and J lost 4 bases; unmatched junction nucleotides: 6. DNA of the CDR3: TGTGCCAGCACCTTACTAGCGGTTTACAATGAGCAGTTCTTC. Residues: CASTLLAVYNEQFF.

V gene TRBV5-1 combines with J gene TRBJ2-3; unclear D gene. Trimming removed 6 bases from V and 2 bases from J, with 7 bases in between. The CDR3 extends over 12 amino acids. CDR1 is SGHRS and CDR2 is YFSETQ in the germline V gene. In nucleotides, the CDR3 is TGCGCCAGCAAAGAAAACACAGATACGCAGTATTTT. It codes for CASKENTDTQYF.

The chain employs TRBV27 and TRBJ2-7; D may be TRBD2 (6 bases). Trimming stripped 2 bases from V and 3 bases from J, with 14 bases between. This CDR3 is 15 amino acids long. Germline values: CDR1 MNHEY, CDR2 SMNVEV (reference sequence). CDR3 sequence: CASSLIGGDLYEQYF. CDR3 coding DNA: TGTGCCAGCAGTTTAATAGGAGGGGACCTCTACGAGCAGTACTTC.

The rearrangement links TRBV5-8 to TRBJ1-4, with unresolved D. The CDR3 sequence is 13 residues long. Germline values: CDR1 SGHTS, CDR2 YDEGEE. Trimming shortened V by 2 bases and J by 4 bases, and 6 bases separated the two germline ends. The CDR3 region has the DNA TGTGCCAGCAGCTTACCTAATAATGAAAAACTGTTTTTT. It specifies CASSLPNNEKLFF.